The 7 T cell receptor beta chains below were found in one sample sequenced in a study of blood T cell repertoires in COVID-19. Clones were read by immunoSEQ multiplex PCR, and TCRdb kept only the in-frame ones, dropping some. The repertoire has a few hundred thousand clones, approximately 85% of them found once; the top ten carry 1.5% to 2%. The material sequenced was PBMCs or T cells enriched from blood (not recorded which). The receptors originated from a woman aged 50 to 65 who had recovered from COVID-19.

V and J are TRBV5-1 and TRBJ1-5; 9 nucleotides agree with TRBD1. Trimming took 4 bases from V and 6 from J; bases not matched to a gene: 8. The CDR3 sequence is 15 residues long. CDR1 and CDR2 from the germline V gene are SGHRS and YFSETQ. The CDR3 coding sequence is TGCGCCAGCAGCCCCGGGACAGGGTTAGGTCAGCCCCAGCATTTT. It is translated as CASSPGTGLGQPQHF.

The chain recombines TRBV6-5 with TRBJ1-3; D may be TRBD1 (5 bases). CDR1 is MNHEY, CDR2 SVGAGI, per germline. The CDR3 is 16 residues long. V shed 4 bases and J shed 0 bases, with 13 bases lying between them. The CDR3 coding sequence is TGTGCCAGCAGTTTCGACAGACCCAGCTCTGGAAACACCATATATTTT. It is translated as CASSFDRPSSGNTIYF.

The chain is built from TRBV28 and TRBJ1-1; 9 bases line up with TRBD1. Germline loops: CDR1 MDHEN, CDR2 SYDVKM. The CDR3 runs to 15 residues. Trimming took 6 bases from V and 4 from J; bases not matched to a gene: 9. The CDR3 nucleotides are TGTGCCAGCAGAAGACAGGGGGGGAGGTCCACTGAAGCTTTCTTT. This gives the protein CASRRQGGRSTEAFF.

In DNA form, the CDR3 reads TGTGCCAGCAGTTCTCAGACAGGAGGAAGTGAAAAACTGTTTTTT. Translated: CASSSQTGGSEKLFF. V usage is TRBV25-1 and J usage is TRBJ1-4; maybe TRBD1 (6 bases). With 5 bases removed from V and 7 bases from J, the gap between germline ends came to 17 bases. The CDR3 has 15 amino acids. Per germline, CDR1 MGHDK and CDR2 SYGVNS.

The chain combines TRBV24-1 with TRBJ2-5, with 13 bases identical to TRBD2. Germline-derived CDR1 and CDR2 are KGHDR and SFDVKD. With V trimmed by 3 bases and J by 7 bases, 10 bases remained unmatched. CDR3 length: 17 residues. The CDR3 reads CATSDNRLAGGVRTQYF. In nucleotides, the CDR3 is TGTGCCACCAGTGATAACCGACTAGCGGGAGGTGTCCGGACCCAGTACTTC.

The CDR3 nucleotides read TGTGCCATCAGGGGACAGGGAAACTATGGCTACACCTTC. Amino acid sequence: CAIRGQGNYGYTF. The chain carries TRBV10-3 and TRBJ1-2, with TRBD1 matching 9 bases. With 6 bases clipped from V and 2 bases from J, the junction kept 1 base outside the gene matches. CDR3 length: 13 amino acids. The V gene's germline CDR1 is ENHRY and CDR2 SYGVKD.

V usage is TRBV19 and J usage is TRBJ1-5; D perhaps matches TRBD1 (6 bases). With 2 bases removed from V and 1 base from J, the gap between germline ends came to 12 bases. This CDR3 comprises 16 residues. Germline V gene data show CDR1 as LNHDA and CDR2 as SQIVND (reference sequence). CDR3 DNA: TGTGCCAGTAGTATATCAGGGGAAAGAAGCAATCAGCCCCAGCATTTT. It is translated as CASSISGERSNQPQHF.